These 15 T cell receptor beta chains share one sample of origin, sequenced in a study of blood T cell repertoires in COVID-19. This table comes from immunoSEQ multiplex PCR, and its TCRdb copy is limited to in-frame clones, with some not included. Here the sample spans some 180,000 clones, roughly 88% being singletons. Material for sequencing was peripheral blood. The receptors stem from a woman aged 40 to 50 with COVID-19, enrolled during active disease.

J is TRBJ1-6 and V is TRBV20-1; the D gene is possibly TRBD1 (5 bases). The germline V gene has CDR1 DFQATT and CDR2 SNEGSKA (reference sequence). V lost 3 bases to trimming and J lost 1 base, with 10 bases between them. The CDR3 sequence is 15 residues long. CDR3: CSASSGQSYNSPLHF. The CDR3 nucleotides are TGCAGTGCTAGTTCAGGGCAGTCCTATAATTCACCCCTCCACTTT.

The genes are TRBV5-1 and TRBJ2-7, with 10 positions matching TRBD1. Per germline, CDR1 SGHRS and CDR2 YFSETQ. V shed 4 bases, J shed 3 bases, and the junction held 10 bases outside the gene matches. The CDR3 is made up of 16 amino acids. The CDR3 nucleotides read TGCGCCAGCAGCCCCCGGCTTGGACAGGGGGACTACGAGCAGTACTTC. Translated: CASSPRLGQGDYEQYF.

The chain employs TRBV20-1 and TRBJ1-2; D remains unclear. This CDR3 region has 11 residues. CDR1 DFQATT and CDR2 SNEGSKA come from the germline V gene (reference sequence). The CDR3 spells CRPGLSYGYTF. DNA of the CDR3: TGCAGACCTGGACTGAGCTATGGCTACACCTTC.

The J gene is TRBJ1-5, the V gene TRBV6-5, with 9 bases aligning to TRBD1. This CDR3 comprises 15 residues. The germline gives CDR1 MNHEY, CDR2 SVGAGI. With 6 bases clipped from V and 1 base from J, the junction kept 4 bases outside the gene matches. The CDR3 DNA reads as TGTGCCAGCAGACGGGACAGGGCCAGCAATCAGCCCCAGCATTTT. Its protein product is CASRRDRASNQPQHF.

As DNA, the CDR3 is TGTGCCATCTCCCTAGCGGGGACCGGGGAAGATACGCAGTATTTT. Protein product: CAISLAGTGEDTQYF. J is TRBJ2-3 and V is TRBV10-3, with TRBD2 identical over 9 bases. The ends lost 8 bases at V and 5 bases at J; junction bases unmatched: 11. Germline V gene data show CDR1 as ENHRY and CDR2 as SYGVKD. This CDR3 has 15 residues.

The V and J genes are TRBV2 and TRBJ1-5; a weak D match, TRBD1 (5 bases). V shed 3 bases and J shed 7 bases, with 10 bases lying between them. The CDR3 spans 13 residues. Germline V gene sequence: CDR1 SNHLY, CDR2 FYNNEI. The chain's CDR3 is CASSDRVEQPQHF. The CDR3 bases are TGTGCCAGCAGTGACAGGGTCGAGCAGCCCCAGCATTTT.

This clone was recorded once. The chain links TRBV13 to TRBJ1-4; no reliable D call. Germline CDR1 PRHDT, CDR2 FYEKMQ (reference sequence). This CDR3 has 15 residues. V lost 4 bases to trimming and J lost 3 bases, with 12 bases between them. CDR3 sequence: CASSSHAAANEKLFF. The CDR3 nucleotides read TGTGCCAGCAGCTCGCACGCGGCGGCTAATGAAAAACTGTTTTTT. Full variable domain (outside the CDR3, taken from reference TRBV13 and TRBJ1-4): AAGVIQSPRHLIKEKRETATLKCYPIPRHDTVYWYQQGPGQDPQFLISFYEKMQSDKGSIPDRFSAQQFSDYHSELNMSSLELGDSALYFCASSSHAAANEKLFFGSGTQLSVL.

The chain has TRBV28 and TRBJ2-1, with 11 nucleotides matching TRBD2. This CDR3 region has 16 residues. V gave up 1 base and J gave up 8 bases; unmatched junction bases: 7. Per germline, CDR1 MDHEN and CDR2 SYDVKM. The CDR3, as DNA: TGTGCCAGCAGTTTATTCACTAGCGGGAGTGTAGATGAGCAGTTCTTC. Amino acids: CASSLFTSGSVDEQFF.

The chain couples TRBV6-4 to TRBJ2-6; D gene ambiguous. V lost 5 bases, J lost 2 bases, and 4 bases lay in between. The V gene's germline CDR1 is MRHNA and CDR2 SNTAGT. The CDR3 contains 13 residues. The CDR3 reads CASSQAGANVLTF. CDR3 in DNA: TGTGCCAGCAGTCAGGCTGGGGCCAACGTCCTGACTTTC.

The chain joins TRBV19 to TRBJ1-5; 9 bases map to TRBD1. The ends lost 5 bases at V and 7 bases at J; junction bases unmatched: 6. The CDR3 contains 14 residues. CDR1 is LNHDA and CDR2 is SQIVND in the germline V gene (reference sequence). In nucleotides, the CDR3 is TGTGCCAGTAGTGTCACAGGGGGCCGACAGCCCCAGCATTTT. Translated, it gives CASSVTGGRQPQHF.

The V and J genes are TRBV24-1 and TRBJ1-2, with no clear D. V was trimmed by 2 bases and J by 2 bases, leaving 5 bases between them. Germline loops: CDR1 KGHDR, CDR2 SFDVKD. The CDR3 is made up of 13 amino acids. The CDR3 is CATSDSRNYGYTF. DNA of the CDR3: TGTGCCACCAGTGATTCCCGGAACTATGGCTACACCTTC.

The gene calls are TRBV19 and TRBJ2-2; 10 bases are a match to TRBD1. Per the germline V gene, CDR1 is LNHDA and CDR2 is SQIVND (reference sequence). The length of the CDR3 is 15 residues. V lost 4 bases and J lost 5; bases outside the gene matches: 4. In nucleotides, the CDR3 is TGTGCCAGTAGTAGAGGGACAGGGGAAACCGGGGAGCTGTTTTTT. Its protein is CASSRGTGETGELFF.

This chain uses TRBV28 with TRBJ2-7, with D perhaps matching TRBD2 (6 bases). Deletions cut 6 bases from V and 6 bases from J, with 27 bases between. This CDR3 is 17 amino acids long. CDR1 and CDR2 from the germline V gene are MDHEN and SYDVKM. CDR3 sequence (DNA): TGTGCCAGCAGCCAAAAAAAATTTAGCGGTCTAATTCGCGAGCAGTACTTC. Protein sequence: CASSQKKFSGLIREQYF.

The gene calls are TRBV7-6 and TRBJ1-1, with D tentatively TRBD1 (5 bases). Per germline, CDR1 SGHVS and CDR2 FNYEAQ. This CDR3 has 14 amino acids. The V gene lost 1 base and the J gene lost 11 bases, with 17 bases spanning the gap. The chain's CDR3 is CASSLDWGEENAFF. The CDR3 DNA reads TGTGCCAGCAGCTTAGATTGGGGGGAGGAGAACGCTTTCTTT.

This CDR3 is CASSSPVYPEQYF. CDR3 bases: TGTGCCAGCAGCTCCCCCGTGTATCCCGAGCAGTACTTC. V and J are TRBV5-5 and TRBJ2-7; no firm D call. CDR3 length: 13 amino acids. With 3 bases removed from V and 6 bases from J, the gap between germline ends came to 13 bases. CDR1 and CDR2 (germline): SGHKS, YYEKEE (reference sequence).